This passage covers 9 T cell receptor beta chains from one sample sequenced in a study of cytomegalovirus exposure and HLA in healthy donors. Using immunoSEQ multiplex PCR, the repertoire was profiled, and TCRdb retains in-frame clones only, with some absent. The sample holds 250,000 or so clones; approximately 84% are singletons and the top ten take approximately 12%. The sequenced sample consisted of PBMCs. Every receptor here comes from a man aged 18 to 30 in good health and CMV-seropositive.

This rearrangement joins TRBV2 to TRBJ2-3, with 7 bases aligning to TRBD1. The length of the CDR3 is 15 residues. The V gene's germline CDR1 is SNHLY and CDR2 FYNNEI. After removal of 5 bases from V and 4 bases from J, the junction contained 9 bases not matched to a gene. This CDR3 is CASSFDRDRSDTQYF. The DNA of the CDR3 is TGTGCCAGCAGTTTTGACAGGGATAGATCAGATACGCAGTATTTT.

V is TRBV4-3 and J is TRBJ2-2, with D possibly TRBD2 on 5 matching bases. Germline V gene sequence: CDR1 LGHNA, CDR2 YSLEER. V lost 0 bases and J lost 5, with 13 bases in between. This CDR3 comprises 16 residues. CDR3 DNA sequence: TGCGCCAGCAGCCAAGATCGATTCGGCGGGACCGGGGAGCTGTTTTTT. This translates into CASSQDRFGGTGELFF.

The chain joins TRBV27 to TRBJ2-1, with D unclear. V gave up 6 bases and J gave up 5 bases, with 14 bases separating them. Germline V gene lookup returns CDR1 MNHEY and CDR2 SMNVEV (reference sequence). This CDR3 has 14 residues. The CDR3 here is CASSLRRPDNEQFF. The DNA for the CDR3 is TGTGCCAGCAGCCTCAGGAGACCCGACAATGAGCAGTTCTTC.

The chain recombines TRBV18 with TRBJ1-5; the D is unclear. The germline V gene encodes CDR1 KGHSH and CDR2 LQKENI. The CDR3 loop spans 14 amino acids. Trimming stripped 9 bases from V and 0 bases from J, with 12 bases between. CDR3 sequence reads: CASSPQISNQPQHF. In DNA, the CDR3 is TGTGCCAGTTCCCCACAGATTAGCAATCAGCCCCAGCATTTT.

This chain uses TRBV2 with TRBJ1-5, with D possibly being TRBD1 (5 bases). CDR1 is SNHLY, CDR2 FYNNEI, per germline. V was cut by 3 bases and J by 3 bases, with 12 bases left in between. The CDR3 is 15 amino acids. The CDR3: CASSEVLGANQPQHF. The CDR3 bases are TGTGCCAGCAGTGAGGTGCTAGGGGCCAATCAGCCCCAGCATTTT.

The chain employs TRBV2 and TRBJ2-1; a weak D match, TRBD2 (7 bases). Germline CDR1 is SNHLY and CDR2 is FYNNEI. Trimming removed 5 bases at V and 4 bases at J, with 12 bases between. The length of the CDR3 is 14 residues. In nucleotides, the CDR3 is TGTGCCAGCAGTAATCGGGGGGCTTACAATGAGCAGTTCTTC. As protein: CASSNRGAYNEQFF.

This clone was picked up a small number of times. This chain joins TRBV4-2 and TRBJ1-1; TRBD1 agrees at 9 bases. CDR1 is LGHNA and CDR2 is YNFKEQ in the germline V gene. The CDR3 runs 16 residues. J was trimmed by 1 base and V by 1 base; bases with no gene match: 4. CDR3 in amino acids: CASSQAGQGRNTEAFF. The CDR3 nucleotides read TGTGCCAGCAGCCAAGCCGGACAGGGGAGGAACACTGAAGCTTTCTTT.

This clone showed up just a few times. The V call is TRBV4-1, the J call TRBJ2-7; maybe TRBD1 (6 bases). The germline gives CDR1 MGHRA, CDR2 YSYEKL. Trimming took off 0 bases at V and 4 bases at J, with 13 bases between the two ends. The CDR3 spans 15 residues. The CDR3 here is CASSQDSRGEYEQYF. CDR3 nucleotide sequence: TGCGCCAGCAGCCAAGATTCCAGGGGTGAATACGAGCAGTACTTC.

This clone was detected a few times. J is TRBJ1-5 and V is TRBV18; D call uncertain. The CDR3 is 15 amino acids. Trimming took 2 bases from V and 3 from J, leaving 11 bases between them. CDR1 is KGHSH, CDR2 LQKENI, per germline. The CDR3 bases are TGTGCCAGCTCACCAGGAGGCAGGTACAATCAGCCCCAGCATTTT. Translation: CASSPGGRYNQPQHF.